A selection of T cell receptor beta chains follows, all from one sample in a study of T cell repertoires in cytomegalovirus infection. MiXCR, applied by TCRdb to the reads, yields one record per CDR3 protein. This table holds a few hundred thousand distinct CDR3 sequences, 9.1% found once. Sequenced material: PBMCs. The receptors here all came from a human donor in good health (CMV status not recorded). Some clones in this sample may be carry-over from other donors' samples. Each CDR3 is given without its conserved first and last residue. The order of the fields is D gene, V gene, CDR3 protein. A D gene is named only where the DNA matches it firmly.

>.|TRBV10-3
AISVAGQETQY
>TRBD1|TRBV7-2
ASSLAGQGMGGYT
>TRBD1|TRBV7-2
ASSTPRGRTGGEQY
>.|TRBV19
ASRDPRAGPYNEQF
>TRBD2|TRBV20-1
SARFSLAANEQF
>.|TRBV5-1
ASSLGVVVSIEQF
>.|TRBV6-1
ASSEHISGQETQY
>.|TRBV20-1
SARSRAGNADTQY
>TRBD1|TRBV12-3/TRBV12-4
ASSLHGTGSNEKLF
>.|TRBV7-2
ASSQSDTILPDTQY
>.|TRBV12-3/TRBV12-4
ASSRTGAWDEQF
>TRBD1|TRBV6-2/TRBV6-3
ASRRTGAGYEQY
>TRBD1|TRBV7-3
ASSSQGDSGSEGYT
>.|TRBV29-1
SAHATGGSRETAF
>TRBD2|TRBV27
ASSLSSGGALDTQY
>.|TRBV11-3
ASSPRITGNSPLH
>.|TRBV20-1
SASTGPVNTEAF
>TRBD1|TRBV12-3/TRBV12-4
ASRKTGANSPLH
>.|TRBV5-6
ASRYGTNYGYT
>TRBD2|TRBV6-2/TRBV6-3
ASSRLAGPYEQY
>.|TRBV7-2
ASSSTILARETQY
>.|TRBV6-1
ASSDIRTVYGYT
>.|TRBV20-1
SARDLQESSYNSPLH
>.|TRBV20-1
SARGTPADTQY
>TRBD1|TRBV7-2
ASSLGQPDMF
>.|TRBV27
ASSALQRIGTDTQY
>TRBD1|TRBV19
ASSRDSLAGQPQH
>.|TRBV11-2
ASSLVLARAGELF
>TRBD1|TRBV29-1
SVRDRVAF
>.|TRBV5-6
ASSWDRDTKNIQY
>.|TRBV7-6
ASSLNGYSTTNEKLF
>.|TRBV12-3/TRBV12-4
ASSFGPGANVLT
>TRBD1|TRBV28
ASLGTGTYEQY
>TRBD2|TRBV28
ASSRGGVEDTQY
>.|TRBV10-3
ATRPGAGSYEQY
>TRBD2|TRBV5-1
ASSWTTSGRANYNEQF
>.|TRBV7-2
ASSSGFPNYGYT
>.|TRBV4-2
ASSQDRLSSGNTIY
>.|TRBV7-2
ASSLVNANTGELF
>.|TRBV28
ASSGSGHSITDTQY
>.|TRBV3-1
ASSRGGGTYEQY
>TRBD1|TRBV12-3/TRBV12-4
ASSIRQGGGAF
>.|TRBV20-1
SAASGF
>TRBD1|TRBV10-3
AISAGQGANQANEKLF
>TRBD2|TRBV11-2
ASSLDLGGGPDTQY
>.|TRBV7-2
ASSFPMGEQF
>.|TRBV7-3
ASSPGHRTLGYGYT
>TRBD2|TRBV14
ASRLSGRATPEQY
>.|TRBV7-8
ASSLGAGSAQETQY
>.|TRBV27
ASSRQNTGELF
>TRBD1|TRBV7-9
ASSSSGQGARGANVLT
>.|TRBV7-9
ASSFLTGTEAF
>.|TRBV5-1
ASSLVSGAAGELF
>TRBD1|TRBV7-2
ASSEGQGARNSPLH
>TRBD2|TRBV7-3
ASSQRGVSLSSGANVLT
>.|TRBV19
ASSPRDGWTADTQY
>.|TRBV5-1
ASSGRLDNEQF